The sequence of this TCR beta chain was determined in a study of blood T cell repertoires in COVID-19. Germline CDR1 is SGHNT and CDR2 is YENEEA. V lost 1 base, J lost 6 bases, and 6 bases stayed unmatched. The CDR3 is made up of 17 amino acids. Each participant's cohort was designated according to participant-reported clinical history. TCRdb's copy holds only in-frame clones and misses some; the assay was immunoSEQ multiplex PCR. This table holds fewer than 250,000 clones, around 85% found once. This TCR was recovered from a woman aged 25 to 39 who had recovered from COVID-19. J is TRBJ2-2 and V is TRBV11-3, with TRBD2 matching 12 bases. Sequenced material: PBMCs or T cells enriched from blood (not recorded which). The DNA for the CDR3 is TGTGCCAGCAGCTTAGGTCTAGCGGGGGGGCCTGCCGGGGAGCTGTTTTTT. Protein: CASSLGLAGGPAGELFF.